The clone carrying this T cell receptor (beta chain) rates as medium-sized. This sample is part of a study of T cells in Graves' hyperthyroidism and ophthalmopathy. The patients, who ranged from 18 to 65 in age, presented with newly diagnosed hyperthyroidism lasting under 2 months. The source of the PBMCs was over 8.5 ml of fresh peripheral blood. TCR beta CDR3 regions were amplified from RNA. HTBI primers were employed in a first-round RT-PCR of the TCR CDR3. TCRdb re-called the multiplex PCR reads through MiXCR, storing one row per CDR3 protein. This table has tens of thousands of distinct CDR3 sequences, approximately 50% appearing once. CDR3 length: 16 residues. V lost 9 bases to trimming and J lost 0 bases, with 19 bases between them. Germline CDR1 KGHDR, CDR2 SFDVKD.

The sequence was collected from a woman aged 50 to 60 with Graves' hyperthyroidism that later progressed to Graves' ophthalmopathy. Sequenced sample: blood. J is TRBJ2-5 and V is TRBV24-1; D is tentatively TRBD1 or TRBD2 (6 bases each). The DNA for the CDR3 is TGTGCCACCTTTTATAGTGCGGGACACCACCAAGAGACCCAGTACTTC. Translation: CATFYSAGHHQETQYF.